This T cell receptor beta chain was captured in a study of CD8 T cells in Susac syndrome. Study summary: Treatment at blood withdrawal was none, corticosteroids, or intravenous immunoglobulin alone in Susac syndrome patients.

Sequencing of TCR beta, carried out with a high-throughput approach, was applied to CD8+ and CD4+ T cells from the blood. Random-hexamer reverse transcription was applied to about 0.5 to 1 ug RNA. The method of amplification for TCR beta CDR3 was immunoSEQ multiplex PCR, covering 54 Vbeta and 13 Jbeta. TCRdb reprocessed the immunoSEQ multiplex PCR reads via MiXCR and lists one record per CDR3 protein. The sample contains about 240,000 distinct CDR3 sequences, approximately 95% of which appear only once. The CDR3 covers 13 residues. Trimming removed 3 bases from V and 4 bases from J, with 11 bases in between. Looked up from germline, CDR1 is SGHRS and CDR2 is YFSETQ.

The TCR comes from a human donor with Susac syndrome. The specimen was CD4+ T cells from PBMCs. The J gene is TRBJ2-7, the V gene TRBV5-1, with no clear D. The CDR3 sequence is CASSSHGEYEQYF. CDR3 coding DNA: TGCGCCAGCAGCTCCCATGGAGAATACGAGCAGTACTTC.